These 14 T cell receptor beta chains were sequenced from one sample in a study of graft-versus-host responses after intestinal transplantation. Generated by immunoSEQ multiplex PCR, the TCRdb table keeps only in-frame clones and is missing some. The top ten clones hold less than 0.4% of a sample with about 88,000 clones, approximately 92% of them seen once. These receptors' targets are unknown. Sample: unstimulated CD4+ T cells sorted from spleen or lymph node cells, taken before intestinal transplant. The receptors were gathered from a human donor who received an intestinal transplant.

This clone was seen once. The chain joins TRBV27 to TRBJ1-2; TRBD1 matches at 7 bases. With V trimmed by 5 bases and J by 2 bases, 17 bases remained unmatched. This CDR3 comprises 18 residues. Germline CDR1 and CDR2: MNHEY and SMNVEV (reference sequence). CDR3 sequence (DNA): TGTGCCAGCAGTCCCCGAGACAGGGTGAAAATCGAAAACTATGGCTACACCTTC. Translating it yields CASSPRDRVKIENYGYTF.

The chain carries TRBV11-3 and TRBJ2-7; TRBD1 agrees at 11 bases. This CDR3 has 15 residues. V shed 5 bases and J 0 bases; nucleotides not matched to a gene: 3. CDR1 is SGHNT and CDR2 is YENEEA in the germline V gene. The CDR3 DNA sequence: TGTGCCAGCAGCCCAGGGACAGGGGGCTCCTACGAGCAGTACTTC. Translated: CASSPGTGGSYEQYF.

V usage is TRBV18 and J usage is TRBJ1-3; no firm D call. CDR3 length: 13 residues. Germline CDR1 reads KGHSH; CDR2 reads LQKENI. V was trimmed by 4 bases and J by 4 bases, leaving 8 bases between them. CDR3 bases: TGTGCCAGCTCACAGACGGACGGAAACACCATATATTTT. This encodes CASSQTDGNTIYF.

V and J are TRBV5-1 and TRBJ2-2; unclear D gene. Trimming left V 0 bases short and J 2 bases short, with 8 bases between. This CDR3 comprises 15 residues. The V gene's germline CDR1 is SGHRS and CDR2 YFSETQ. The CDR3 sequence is CASSLELSNTGELFF. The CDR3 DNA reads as TGCGCCAGCAGCTTGGAGCTATCAAACACCGGGGAGCTGTTTTTT.

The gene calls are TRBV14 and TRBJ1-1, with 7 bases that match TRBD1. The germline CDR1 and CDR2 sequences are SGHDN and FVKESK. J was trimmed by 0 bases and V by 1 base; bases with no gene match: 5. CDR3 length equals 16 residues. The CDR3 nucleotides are TGTGCCAGCAGCCAAGGGGACAGACTGCTGAACACTGAAGCTTTCTTT. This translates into CASSQGDRLLNTEAFF.

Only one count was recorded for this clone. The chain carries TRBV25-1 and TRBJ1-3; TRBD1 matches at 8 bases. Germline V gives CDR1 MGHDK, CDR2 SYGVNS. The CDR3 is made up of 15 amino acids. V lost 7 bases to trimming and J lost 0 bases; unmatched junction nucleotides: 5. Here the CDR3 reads CASTRGTGSGNTIYF. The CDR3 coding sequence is TGTGCCAGCACTCGCGGGACAGGCTCTGGAAACACCATATATTTT.

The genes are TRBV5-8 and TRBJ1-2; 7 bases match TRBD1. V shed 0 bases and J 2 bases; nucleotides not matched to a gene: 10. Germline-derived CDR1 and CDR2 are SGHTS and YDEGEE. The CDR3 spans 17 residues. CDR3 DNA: TGTGCCAGCAGCTTGGCCGGCAGGACAGGTTACAACTATGGCTACACCTTC. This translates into CASSLAGRTGYNYGYTF.

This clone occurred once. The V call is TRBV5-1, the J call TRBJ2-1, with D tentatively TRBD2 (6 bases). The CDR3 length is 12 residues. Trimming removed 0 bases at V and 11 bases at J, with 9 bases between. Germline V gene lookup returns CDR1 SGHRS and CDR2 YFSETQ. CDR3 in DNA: TGCGCCAGCAGCTTGGTAGCGGACAAGCAGTTCTTC. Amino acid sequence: CASSLVADKQFF.

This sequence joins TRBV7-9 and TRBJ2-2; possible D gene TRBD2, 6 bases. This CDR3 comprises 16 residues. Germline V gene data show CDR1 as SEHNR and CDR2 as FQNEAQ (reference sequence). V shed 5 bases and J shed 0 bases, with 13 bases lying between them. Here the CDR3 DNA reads TGTGCCAGCAGCCCCACGGGACTCTCGAACACCGGGGAGCTGTTTTTT. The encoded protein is CASSPTGLSNTGELFF.

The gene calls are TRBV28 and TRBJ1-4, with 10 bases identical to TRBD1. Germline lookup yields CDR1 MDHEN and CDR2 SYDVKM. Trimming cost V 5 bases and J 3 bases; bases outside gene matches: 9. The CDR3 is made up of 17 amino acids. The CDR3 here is CASSRGTGVLANEKLFF. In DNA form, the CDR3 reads TGTGCCAGCAGTAGAGGGACAGGGGTATTGGCTAATGAAAAACTGTTTTTT.

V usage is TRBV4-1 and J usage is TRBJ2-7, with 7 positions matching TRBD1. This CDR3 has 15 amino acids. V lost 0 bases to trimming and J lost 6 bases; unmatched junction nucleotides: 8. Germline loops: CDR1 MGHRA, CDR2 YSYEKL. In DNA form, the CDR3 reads TGCGCCAGCAGCCAAGATGGAGGACAGGATCGCGAGCAGTACTTC. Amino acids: CASSQDGGQDREQYF.

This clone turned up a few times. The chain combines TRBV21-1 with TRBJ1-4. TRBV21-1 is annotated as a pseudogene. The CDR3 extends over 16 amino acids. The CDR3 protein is CASSTQNGATNEKLFF. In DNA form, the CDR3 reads TGTGCCAGCAGCACCCAAAACGGGGCAACTAATGAAAAACTGTTTTTT.

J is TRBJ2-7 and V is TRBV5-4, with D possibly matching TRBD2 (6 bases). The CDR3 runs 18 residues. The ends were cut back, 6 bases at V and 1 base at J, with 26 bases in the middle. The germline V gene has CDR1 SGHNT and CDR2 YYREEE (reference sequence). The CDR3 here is CASTVIQGAKEGSYEQYF. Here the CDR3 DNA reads TGTGCCAGCACCGTCATCCAGGGCGCCAAGGAGGGTTCCTACGAGCAGTACTTC.

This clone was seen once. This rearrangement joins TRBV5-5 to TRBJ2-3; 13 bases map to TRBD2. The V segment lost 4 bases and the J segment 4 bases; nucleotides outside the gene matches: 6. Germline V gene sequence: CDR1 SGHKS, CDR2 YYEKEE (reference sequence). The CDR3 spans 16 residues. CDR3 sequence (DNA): TGTGCCAGCAGCCCAGGGACTAGCGGGAATGCAGATACGCAGTATTTT. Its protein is CASSPGTSGNADTQYF.